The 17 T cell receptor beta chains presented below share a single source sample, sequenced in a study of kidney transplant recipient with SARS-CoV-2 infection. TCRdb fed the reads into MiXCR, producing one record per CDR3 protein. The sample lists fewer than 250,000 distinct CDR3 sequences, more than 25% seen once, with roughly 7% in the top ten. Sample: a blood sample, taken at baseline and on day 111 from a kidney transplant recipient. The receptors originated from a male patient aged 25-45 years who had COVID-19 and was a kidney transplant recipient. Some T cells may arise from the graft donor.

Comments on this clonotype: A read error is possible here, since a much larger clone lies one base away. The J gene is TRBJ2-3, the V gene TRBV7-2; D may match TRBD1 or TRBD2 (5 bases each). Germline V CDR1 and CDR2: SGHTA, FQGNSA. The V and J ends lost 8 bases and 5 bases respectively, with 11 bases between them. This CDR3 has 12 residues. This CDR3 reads CASVGVGDTQYF. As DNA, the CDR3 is TGTGCCAGCGTGGGGGTTGGAGATACGCAGTATTTT.

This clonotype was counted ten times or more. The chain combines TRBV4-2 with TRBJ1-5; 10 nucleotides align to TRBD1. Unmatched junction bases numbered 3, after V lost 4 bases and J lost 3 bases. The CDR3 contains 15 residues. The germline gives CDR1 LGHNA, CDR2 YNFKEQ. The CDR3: CASSPGQGNNQPQHF. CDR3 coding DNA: TGTGCCAGCAGCCCGGGACAGGGGAACAATCAGCCCCAGCATTTT.

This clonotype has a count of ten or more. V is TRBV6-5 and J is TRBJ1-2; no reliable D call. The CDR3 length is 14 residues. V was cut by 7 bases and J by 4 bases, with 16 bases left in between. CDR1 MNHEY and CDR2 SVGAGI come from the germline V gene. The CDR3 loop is CASTRTADFYGYTF. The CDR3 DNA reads TGTGCCAGCACCCGGACTGCGGACTTCTATGGCTACACCTTC.

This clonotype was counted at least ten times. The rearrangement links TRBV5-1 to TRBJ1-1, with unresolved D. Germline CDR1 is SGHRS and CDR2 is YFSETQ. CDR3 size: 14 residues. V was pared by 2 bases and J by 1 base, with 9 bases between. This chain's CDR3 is CASSLDTTNTEAFF. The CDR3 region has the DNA TGCGCCAGCAGCTTAGACACTACGAACACTGAAGCTTTCTTT. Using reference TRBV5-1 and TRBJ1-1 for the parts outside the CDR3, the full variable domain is KAGVTQTPRYLIKTRGQQVTLSCSPISGHRSVSWYQQTPGQGLQFLFEYFSETQRNKGNFPGRFSGRQFSNSRSEMNVSTLELGDSALYLCASSLDTTNTEAFFGQGTRLTVV.

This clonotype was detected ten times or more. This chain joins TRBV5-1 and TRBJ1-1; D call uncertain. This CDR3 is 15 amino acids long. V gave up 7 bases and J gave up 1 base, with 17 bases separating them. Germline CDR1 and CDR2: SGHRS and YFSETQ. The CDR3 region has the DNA TGCGCCAGCGCGTATCGGTTGGGGTCGAACACTGAAGCTTTCTTT. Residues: CASAYRLGSNTEAFF.

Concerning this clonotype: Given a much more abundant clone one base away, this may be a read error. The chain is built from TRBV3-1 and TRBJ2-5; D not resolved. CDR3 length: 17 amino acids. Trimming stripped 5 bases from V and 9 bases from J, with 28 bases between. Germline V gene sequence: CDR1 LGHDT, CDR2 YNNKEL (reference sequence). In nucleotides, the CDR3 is TGTGCCAGCAGCGCGTGTTTTCCCATTTCTTTCTCTGAGGCCCAGTACTTC. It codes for CASSACFPISFSEAQYF.

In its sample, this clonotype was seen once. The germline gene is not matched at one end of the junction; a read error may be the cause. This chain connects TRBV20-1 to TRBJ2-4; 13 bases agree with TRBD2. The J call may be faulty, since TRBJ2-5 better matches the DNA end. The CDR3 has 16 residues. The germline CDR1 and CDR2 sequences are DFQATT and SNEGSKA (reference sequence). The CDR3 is CGARPPTSGRPETQYF. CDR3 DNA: TGCGGTGCTAGACCCCCGACTAGCGGGAGGCCAGAGACCCAGTACTTC.

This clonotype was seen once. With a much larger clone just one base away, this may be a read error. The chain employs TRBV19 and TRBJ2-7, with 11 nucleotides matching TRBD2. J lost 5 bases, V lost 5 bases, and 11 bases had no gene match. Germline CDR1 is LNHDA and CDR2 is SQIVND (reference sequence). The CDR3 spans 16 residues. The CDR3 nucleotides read TGTGCCAGTAGTGGGTCACTAGCGGGAGATTGGGACGAGCAGTACTTC. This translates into CASSGSLAGDWDEQYF.

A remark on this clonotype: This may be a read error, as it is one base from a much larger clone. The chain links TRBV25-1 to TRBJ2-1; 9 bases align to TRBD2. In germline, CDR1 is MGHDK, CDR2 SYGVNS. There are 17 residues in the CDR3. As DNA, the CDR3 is TGTGCCAACAGTGAGACGTCCGGACTAGCGAGATACAATGAGCAGTTCTTC. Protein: CANSETSGLARYNEQFF.

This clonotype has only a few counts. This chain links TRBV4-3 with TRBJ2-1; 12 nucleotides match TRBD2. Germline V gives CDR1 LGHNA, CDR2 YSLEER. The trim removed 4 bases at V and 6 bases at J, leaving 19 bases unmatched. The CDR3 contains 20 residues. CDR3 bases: TGCGCCAGCAGCCCCGTTTTGATAGGTGGAACACTAGCGGGAGGCAATGAGCAGTTCTTC. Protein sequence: CASSPVLIGGTLAGGNEQFF.

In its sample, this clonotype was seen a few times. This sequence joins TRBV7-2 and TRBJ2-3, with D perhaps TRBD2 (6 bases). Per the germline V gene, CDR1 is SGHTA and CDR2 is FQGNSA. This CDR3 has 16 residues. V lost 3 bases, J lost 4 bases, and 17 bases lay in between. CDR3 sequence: CASSLFGRDGADTQYF. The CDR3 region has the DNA TGTGCCAGCAGCTTGTTCGGGAGAGATGGGGCAGATACGCAGTATTTT.

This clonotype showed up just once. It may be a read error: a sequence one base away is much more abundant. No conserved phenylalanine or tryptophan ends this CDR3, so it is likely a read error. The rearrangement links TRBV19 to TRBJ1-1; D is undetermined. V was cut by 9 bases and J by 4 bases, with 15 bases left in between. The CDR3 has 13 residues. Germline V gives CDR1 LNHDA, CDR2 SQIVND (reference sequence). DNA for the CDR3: TGTGCCAGCATTGGGAGGCCGGGCACTGAAGCTTTCCTT. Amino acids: CASIGRPGTEAFL.

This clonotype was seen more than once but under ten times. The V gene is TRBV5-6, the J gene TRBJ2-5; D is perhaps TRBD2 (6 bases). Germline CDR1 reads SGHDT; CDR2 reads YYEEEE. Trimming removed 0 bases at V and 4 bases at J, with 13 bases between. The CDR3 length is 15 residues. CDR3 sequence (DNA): TGTGCCAGCAGCTTGGACGGGAGTTGGGGAGAGACCCAGTACTTC. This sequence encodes CASSLDGSWGETQYF.

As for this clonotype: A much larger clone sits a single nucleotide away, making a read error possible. CDR3 sequence: CATLRLVGDGDEQFF. The CDR3 region has the DNA TGTGCCACTCTACGACTAGTGGGAGATGGGGATGAGCAGTTCTTC. The rearrangement uses TRBV10-3 and TRBJ2-1; D is possibly TRBD2 (6 bases). The germline V and J ends were trimmed by 10 bases and 8 bases, with 24 bases remaining between them. The CDR3 is made up of 15 amino acids. The germline gives CDR1 ENHRY, CDR2 SYGVKD.

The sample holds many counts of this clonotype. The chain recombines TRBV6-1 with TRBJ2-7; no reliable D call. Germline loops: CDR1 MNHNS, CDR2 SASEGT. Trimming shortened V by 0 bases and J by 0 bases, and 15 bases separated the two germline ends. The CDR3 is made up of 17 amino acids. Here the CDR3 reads CASSEANDIRLSYEQYF. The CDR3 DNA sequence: TGTGCCAGCAGTGAAGCTAATGACATTCGACTCTCCTACGAGCAGTACTTC.

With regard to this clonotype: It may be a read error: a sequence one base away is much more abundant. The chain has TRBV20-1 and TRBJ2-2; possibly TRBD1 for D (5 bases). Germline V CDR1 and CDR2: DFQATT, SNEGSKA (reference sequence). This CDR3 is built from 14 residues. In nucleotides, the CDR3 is TGCGGTGCTAGGGGTTTGGCAAACACCGGGGAGCTGTTTTTT. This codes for CGARGLANTGELFF.

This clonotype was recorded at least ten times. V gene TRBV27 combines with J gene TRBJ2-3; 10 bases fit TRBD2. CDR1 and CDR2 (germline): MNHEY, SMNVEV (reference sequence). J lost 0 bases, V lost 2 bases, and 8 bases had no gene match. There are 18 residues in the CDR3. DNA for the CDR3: TGTGCCAGCAGTTTAGGGTTCACTAGCGGGGTTAGCACAGATACGCAGTATTTT. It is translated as CASSLGFTSGVSTDTQYF.